These 23 T cell receptor beta chains were all obtained from the same sample, sequenced in a study of T cells in Graves' hyperthyroidism and ophthalmopathy. RNA transcripts provided the source from which TCR beta CDR3 regions were amplified. The HTBI primer set served for first-round RT-PCR of the TCR CDR3. TCRdb processed the multiplex PCR reads anew with MiXCR; each CDR3 protein has one entry. The sample includes roughly 750,000 distinct CDR3 sequences, approximately 16% of them seen just once. The sequenced sample was blood. The receptors derive from a man in his late teens or twenties with Graves' hyperthyroidism.

This clonotype was seen at least ten times. The rearrangement uses TRBV12-3 or TRBV12-4 and TRBJ1-4; unclear D gene. This CDR3 has 12 residues. V was pared by 5 bases and J by 4 bases, with 5 bases between. The CDR3 loop reads CASSRGNEKLFF. The DNA for the CDR3 is TGTGCCAGCAGTCGGGGTAATGAAAAACTGTTTTTT.

V gene TRBV11-2 combines with J gene TRBJ2-1; 8 bases are shared with TRBD2. Germline V CDR1 and CDR2: SGHAT, FQNNGV. Trimming at V came to 6 bases and at J to 9 bases, leaving 10 bases not matched to a gene. This CDR3 comprises 14 residues. The CDR3, as DNA: TGTGCCAGCAGGGGAGCGGGAGATGGAGGTGAGCAGTTCTTC. Its translation: CASRGAGDGGEQFF.

This chain uses TRBV20-1 with TRBJ1-6; weak D call: TRBD1 (6 bases). The CDR3 has 12 amino acids. The germline V gene has CDR1 DFQATT and CDR2 SNEGSKA (reference sequence). V lost 6 bases, J lost 5 bases, and 8 bases lay in between. Here the CDR3 DNA reads TGCAGTGCGGGGACAAATAATTCACCCCTCCACTTT. Translated, it gives CSAGTNNSPLHF.

In its sample, this clonotype was seen many times. The CDR3 bases are TGTGCCAGCAGCTTAAAGGTTCAGTTCAATGAGCAGTTCTTC. Protein: CASSLKVQFNEQFF. The rearrangement links TRBV7-2 to TRBJ2-1; unclear D gene. Germline lookup yields CDR1 SGHTA and CDR2 FQGNSA. Trimming removed 2 bases from V and 6 bases from J, with 11 bases in between. This CDR3 region has 14 residues.

Comments on this clonotype: One end of the junction varies from germline; a read error may be responsible. J is TRBJ2-1 and V is TRBV25-1; D possibly uses TRBD1 or TRBD2 (5 bases each). The CDR3 totals 14 residues. Germline V gene lookup returns CDR1 MGHDK and CDR2 SYGVNS. CDR3 in amino acids: CASSDSGPYNEQFF. CDR3 in DNA: TGTGCCAGCAGTGACTCGGGACCCTATAATGAGCAGTTCTTC.

This clonotype was observed many times. This sequence joins TRBV10-3 and TRBJ2-3; a possible D gene is TRBD2 (6 bases). Germline CDR1 is ENHRY and CDR2 is SYGVKD. The CDR3 sequence is 15 residues long. The V end lost 0 bases, the J end lost 5 bases, and 12 bases lay between the germline ends. The CDR3 spells CAISESKGGGDTQYF. CDR3 nucleotide sequence: TGTGCCATCAGTGAGTCGAAGGGAGGAGGAGATACGCAGTATTTT.

A remark on this clonotype: A much larger clone lies a single base off, so this may be a read error. This CDR3 is missing its conserved last phenylalanine or tryptophan, likely due to a read error. This chain joins TRBV28 and TRBJ2-7; TRBD1 is a possible D gene (6 bases). This CDR3 has 14 amino acids. CDR1 and CDR2 (germline): MDHEN, SYDVKM. The V end was cut by 6 bases, the J end by 3 bases, with 15 bases between. For the CDR3, the DNA is TGTGCCAGCAGGGACGGGACACTACACTACGAGCAGTACTCC. As protein: CASRDGTLHYEQYS.

This clonotype was counted only a few times. The V gene is TRBV5-5, the J gene TRBJ2-7; 7 bases fit TRBD2. V lost 0 bases, J lost 6 bases, and 12 bases stayed unmatched. The germline V gene encodes CDR1 SGHKS and CDR2 YYEKEE (reference sequence). The CDR3 is made up of 16 amino acids. Written as DNA, the CDR3 is TGTGCCAGCAGCTTGGGGGGAGGGCCCCCCTCCCGCGAGCAGTACTTC. Protein sequence: CASSLGGGPPSREQYF.

Only a few counts were recorded for this clonotype. The chain is built from TRBV7-8 and TRBJ1-1; D is unclear. V was cut by 0 bases and J by 1 base, with 9 bases left in between. The CDR3 is made up of 15 amino acids. CDR1 is SGHVS and CDR2 is FQNEAQ in the germline V gene. CDR3 region: CASSLAKGWNTEAFF. In nucleotides, the CDR3 is TGTGCCAGCAGCTTAGCGAAGGGTTGGAACACTGAAGCTTTCTTT.

This chain links TRBV5-1 with TRBJ2-5, with 11 bases aligning to TRBD2. This CDR3 contains 16 residues. Germline-derived CDR1 and CDR2 are SGHRS and YFSETQ. Trimming took 5 bases from V and 5 from J; bases not matched to a gene: 11. The chain's CDR3 is CASRGITSGSRETQYF. The CDR3 nucleotides are TGCGCCAGCAGAGGGATTACTAGCGGGAGTAGGGAGACCCAGTACTTC.

This clonotype has ten or more counts. The gene calls are TRBV18 and TRBJ2-7; perhaps TRBD1 as D (5 bases). Germline values: CDR1 KGHSH, CDR2 LQKENI. The CDR3 is 14 amino acids. Trimming stripped 4 bases from V and 5 bases from J, with 15 bases between. CDR3 DNA: TGTGCCAGCTCACTCCGACAGCCACCGAACGAGCAGTACTTC. Translated, it gives CASSLRQPPNEQYF. The full variable domain, its missing parts supplied by reference TRBV18 and TRBJ2-7, is NAGVMQNPRHLVRRRGQEARLRCSPMKGHSHVYWYRQLPEEGLKFMVYLQKENIIDESGMPKERFSAEFPKEGPSILRIQQVVRGDSAAYFCASSLRQPPNEQYFGPGTRLTVT.

This clonotype was counted many times. This sequence joins TRBV9 and TRBJ1-5, with a possible D match to TRBD1 (6 bases). The CDR3 loop spans 15 amino acids. The V gene lost 0 bases and the J gene lost 3 bases, with 10 bases spanning the gap. The V gene's germline CDR1 is SGDLS and CDR2 YYNGEE. CDR3 amino acids: CASSVEAGVNQPQHF. The CDR3 DNA is TGTGCCAGCAGCGTAGAAGCAGGGGTCAATCAGCCCCAGCATTTT.

This clonotype was detected ten times or more. The J gene is TRBJ2-6, the V gene TRBV28; D is undetermined. The CDR3 is 15 residues long. Trimming took 6 bases from V and 0 from J, leaving 9 bases between them. Germline values: CDR1 MDHEN, CDR2 SYDVKM. CDR3 in amino acids: CASSVLGSGANVLTF. The CDR3 bases are TGTGCCAGCAGCGTGCTCGGCTCTGGGGCCAACGTCCTGACTTTC.

This clonotype was recorded a few times. The chain links TRBV6-1 to TRBJ2-5; D gene ambiguous. Germline CDR1 is MNHNS and CDR2 is SASEGT. The CDR3 consists of 13 residues. Trimming cost V 5 bases and J 3 bases, with 10 bases left between them. The CDR3, as DNA: TGTGCCAGCAGTTCCTCCCTCGAAGAGACCCAGTACTTC. Translation: CASSSSLEETQYF.

At least ten counts were recorded for this clonotype. The chain is built from TRBV6-1 and TRBJ1-3; no reliable D call. V lost 5 bases and J 7 bases, leaving 3 bases between the germline ends. The CDR3 sequence is 10 residues long. Germline CDR1 and CDR2: MNHNS and SASEGT. The CDR3 region is CASSFNTIYF. The CDR3 region has the DNA TGTGCCAGCAGTTTCAACACCATATATTTT.

This clonotype was observed many times. The chain employs TRBV7-9 and TRBJ2-7, with D possibly TRBD2 on 6 matching bases. The germline CDR1 and CDR2 sequences are SEHNR and FQNEAQ (reference sequence). The CDR3 contains 14 residues. The V end lost 5 bases, the J end lost 3 bases, and 14 bases lay between the germline ends. In nucleotides, the CDR3 is TGTGCCAGCAGCCCCAGTGTGGGGGGCTACGAGCAGTACTTC. Amino acids: CASSPSVGGYEQYF. The variable domain in full, completed from reference TRBV7-9 and TRBJ2-7, reads DTGVSQNPRHKITKRGQNVTFRCDPISEHNRLYWYRQTLGQGPEFLTYFQNEAQLEKSRLLSDRFSAERPKGSFSTLEIQRTEQGDSAMYLCASSPSVGGYEQYFGPGTRLTVT.

The gene calls are TRBV4-1 and TRBJ2-5; 11 nucleotides match TRBD1. The CDR3 spans 15 residues. Trimming took 4 bases from V and 4 from J; bases not matched to a gene: 5. In germline, CDR1 is MGHRA, CDR2 YSYEKL. The DNA of the CDR3 is TGCGCCAGCAGCCCTGGGACAGGGGGAAGAGAGACCCAGTACTTC. Amino acids: CASSPGTGGRETQYF.

This sequence joins TRBV24-1 and TRBJ2-6; possible D gene TRBD2, 6 bases. CDR3 size: 16 residues. Germline V gene lookup returns CDR1 KGHDR and CDR2 SFDVKD. V was pared by 4 bases and J by 1 base, with 10 bases between. CDR3 region: CATSDVGGSGANVLTF. Here the CDR3 DNA reads TGTGCCACCAGTGACGTTGGGGGGTCTGGGGCCAACGTCCTGACTTTC.

V gene TRBV29-1 combines with J gene TRBJ1-4; D is possibly TRBD1 (6 bases). CDR1 is SQVTM, CDR2 ANQGSEA, per germline. Trimming stripped 7 bases from V and 8 bases from J, with 17 bases between. The CDR3 is 13 amino acids. The CDR3: CSAQRGTGEKLFF. The CDR3 bases are TGCAGCGCGCAAAGGGGTACAGGGGAAAAACTGTTTTTT.

The J gene is TRBJ2-4, the V gene TRBV6-1; 12 bases align to TRBD2. The CDR3 loop spans 17 amino acids. The V segment lost 6 bases and the J segment 1 base; nucleotides outside the gene matches: 7. From germline, CDR1 is MNHNS and CDR2 SASEGT. CDR3 DNA: TGTGCCAGCAGCCCGACTAGCGGGAGTCGGGCCAAAAACATTCAGTACTTC. Protein: CASSPTSGSRAKNIQYF.

Note on this clonotype: Its ends do not fully match the called genes, so a read error is possible. V usage is TRBV29-1 and J usage is TRBJ2-5; the match to TRBD2 covers 9 bases. This CDR3 contains 16 residues. The germline gives CDR1 SQVTM, CDR2 ANQGSEA. The CDR3 here is CSVEGGISGRGETQYF. Here the CDR3 DNA reads TGCAGCGTCGAAGGGGGGATTAGCGGGAGAGGAGAGACCCAGTACTTC.

Many counts were recorded for this clonotype. The chain employs TRBV6-1 and TRBJ2-7; D may match TRBD1 or TRBD2 (6 bases each). Germline-derived CDR1 and CDR2 are MNHNS and SASEGT. The CDR3 consists of 15 residues. V lost 4 bases to trimming and J lost 4 bases, with 17 bases between them. CDR3 nucleotide sequence: TGTGCCAGCAGTGGCCCACAGGGAGGTACTTACGAGCAGTACTTC. Encoded protein: CASSGPQGGTYEQYF.

As for this clonotype: Without the conserved terminal phenylalanine or tryptophan, this CDR3 likely stems from a read error. Here the CDR3 reads CSAAVVVRETQYL. CDR3 DNA sequence: TGCAGTGCTGCTGTTGTGGTGAGGGAGACCCAGTACCTC. V and J are TRBV20-1 and TRBJ2-5; D ambiguous. The CDR3 is made up of 13 amino acids. The ends were cut back, 5 bases at V and 5 bases at J, with 15 bases in the middle. Germline CDR1 reads DFQATT; CDR2 reads SNEGSKA (reference sequence).